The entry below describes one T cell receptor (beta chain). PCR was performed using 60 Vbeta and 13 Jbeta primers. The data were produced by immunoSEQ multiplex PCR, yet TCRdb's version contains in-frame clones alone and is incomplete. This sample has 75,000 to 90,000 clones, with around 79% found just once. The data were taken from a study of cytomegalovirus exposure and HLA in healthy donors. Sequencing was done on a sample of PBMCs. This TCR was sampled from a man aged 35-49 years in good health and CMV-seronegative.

CDR3 residues: CSGTSGSSYNEQFF. The DNA for the CDR3 is TGCAGCGGGACTAGCGGGAGCTCCTACAATGAGCAGTTCTTC. The V gene is TRBV29-1, the J gene TRBJ2-1, with 13 bases identical to TRBD2. The J segment lost 0 bases and the V segment lost 7 bases, leaving 0 bases of the junction unmatched. The CDR3 is 14 residues long. Germline CDR1 reads SQVTM; CDR2 reads ANQGSEA.